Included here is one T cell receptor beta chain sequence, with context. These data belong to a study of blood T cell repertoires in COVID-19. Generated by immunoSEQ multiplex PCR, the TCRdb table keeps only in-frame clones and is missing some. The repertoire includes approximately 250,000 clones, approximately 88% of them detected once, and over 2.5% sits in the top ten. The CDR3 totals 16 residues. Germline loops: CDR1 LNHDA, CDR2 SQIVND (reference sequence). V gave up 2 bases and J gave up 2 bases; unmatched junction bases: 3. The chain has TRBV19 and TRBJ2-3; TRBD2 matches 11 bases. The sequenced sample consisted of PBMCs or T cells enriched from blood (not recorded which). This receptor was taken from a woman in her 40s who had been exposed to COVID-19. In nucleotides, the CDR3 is TGTGCCAGTAGTATAAGACTAGCGGGGATCACAGATACGCAGTATTTT. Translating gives CASSIRLAGITDTQYF.